This T cell receptor beta chain was captured by sequencing in a study of blood T cell repertoires in COVID-19. Across the whole study: Acute and convalescent COVID-19 samples came from the United States, Italy and Spain. PBMCs, B-cell-depleted T cells, or T cells were the source of the cDNA or gDNA that made up the material.

V was pared by 1 base and J by 4 bases, with 9 bases between. The CDR3 covers 14 residues. Germline-derived CDR1 and CDR2 are LGHNA and YNFKEQ. Under the authors' procedure: The assay estimated nucleated cells by amplifying reference gene primers. Method: immunoSEQ multiplex PCR; TCRdb's copy keeps in-frame clones and lacks some. The V and J calls and the clone size are those of that table, but D and trimming were determined from the DNA. Among approximately 250,000 clones listed, about 89% were seen once. This chain uses TRBV4-2 with TRBJ2-3; D is undetermined. Sequencing was carried out using peripheral blood. The clonotype was recovered from a man between 40 and 49 years old with active or convalescent COVID-19. CDR3 amino acids: CASSQGGAADTQYF. The CDR3 nucleotides read TGTGCCAGCAGCCAAGGAGGAGCCGCAGATACGCAGTATTTT.